The TCR beta chain under discussion was sequenced for a study of CD8+ T cells in alopecia areata. Study observations and caveats: Unlike in mice, where it was clearer, TCR sharing across patients was less clear, possibly HLA-related. Normal skin's resident alphabeta T cells are sequenced alongside lesional scalp T cells.

Germline V gene sequence: CDR1 SQVTM, CDR2 ANQGSEA. CDR3 length equals 13 residues. V lost 4 bases and J 2 bases, leaving 10 bases between the germline ends. Concerning this clone itself: Its antigen is unknown.

PBMCs, the starting material, were the source of sorted CD4+ and CD8+ T cells. Extracted RNA was reverse transcribed, and the resulting cDNA served as sequencing template. Profiling relied on immunoSEQ multiplex PCR, and the TCRdb table lists in-frame clones only, not all of them. In the table there are 110,000 to 150,000 clones, approximately 60% of which are singletons. This chain uses TRBV29-1 with TRBJ2-3; D might be TRBD2 (6 bases). Material for sequencing was CD8+ T cells sorted from blood. This clonotype was obtained from a human donor in good health. The CDR3 reads CSVATSSTDTQYF. DNA for the CDR3: TGCAGCGTTGCTACTAGCTCCACAGATACGCAGTATTTT.